Presented here are 25 T cell receptor beta chains from one specimen sequenced in a study of CD8 T cells in Susac syndrome. RNA amounts of about 0.5 to 1 ug underwent reverse transcription with random hexamers. One entry per CDR3 protein, called by TCRdb with MiXCR from the immunoSEQ multiplex PCR reads. The sample contains approximately 180,000 distinct CDR3 sequences, roughly 92% of which appear only once. Sequencing was done on a sample of CD4+ T cells from PBMCs. All receptors come from a human donor with multiple sclerosis.

The chain uses TRBV21-1 and TRBJ1-6; TRBD1, the table's D call, lacks a check against the DNA. TRBV21-1 constitutes a pseudogene. CDR3 size: 15 residues. The chain's CDR3 is CASSSFQGVNSPLHF. DNA for the CDR3: TGTGCCAGCAGCTCGTTCCAGGGAGTTAATTCACCCCTCCACTTT.

This rearrangement joins TRBV20-1 to TRBJ1-5; D remains ambiguous. There are 13 residues in the CDR3. Germline CDR1 and CDR2: DFQATT and SNEGSKA (reference sequence). Trimming pared 6 bases from V and 7 bases from J, leaving 16 bases between. CDR3 sequence: CSATLGIRQPQHF. The CDR3 region has the DNA TGCAGTGCAACACTCGGGATAAGACAGCCCCAGCATTTT.

This clonotype was seen just once. The chain couples TRBV2 to TRBJ2-5; D is undetermined. V dropped 4 bases and J dropped 2 bases, with 5 bases sitting between them. The CDR3 spans 12 residues. Germline CDR1 reads SNHLY; CDR2 reads FYNNEI. The CDR3 DNA sequence: TGTGCCAGCAGTGCTATACAAGAGACCCAGTACTTC. It is translated as CASSAIQETQYF.

The chain couples TRBV20-1 to TRBJ2-7, with 8 bases identical to TRBD2. This CDR3 is built from 14 residues. Germline V gene sequence: CDR1 DFQATT, CDR2 SNEGSKA (reference sequence). The junction had 10 bases not matched to a gene; V was cut back by 3 bases and J by 6 bases. CDR3 sequence: CSASIAGRTGEQYF. DNA for the CDR3: TGCAGTGCTAGTATAGCGGGAAGGACCGGCGAGCAGTACTTC.

V usage is TRBV10-3 and J usage is TRBJ1-6, with D perhaps matching TRBD1 (6 bases). Germline CDR1 is ENHRY and CDR2 is SYGVKD. The CDR3 sequence is 14 residues long. The V end lost 0 bases, the J end lost 12 bases, and 12 bases lay between the germline ends. The CDR3 here is CAISESMADRPLHF. DNA of the CDR3: TGTGCCATCAGTGAGTCGATGGCGGACAGACCCCTCCACTTT.

The V call is TRBV20-1, the J call TRBJ2-5; possibly TRBD2 for D (7 bases). The germline V gene encodes CDR1 DFQATT and CDR2 SNEGSKA (reference sequence). The CDR3 is made up of 13 amino acids. This CDR3 reads CRAIGGAQETQYF. The DNA of the CDR3 is TGCAGGGCGATAGGGGGGGCCCAAGAGACCCAGTACTTC.

The CDR3 protein is CASSSRSGRDYEQYF. The CDR3, as DNA: TGTGCCAGTAGTTCTCGTTCAGGAAGAGACTACGAGCAGTACTTC. This chain joins TRBV19 and TRBJ2-7; D is unresolved. There are 15 residues in the CDR3. V was clipped by 5 bases and J by 3 bases, with 17 bases between them. The germline V gene has CDR1 LNHDA and CDR2 SQIVND (reference sequence).

V gene TRBV5-6 combines with J gene TRBJ2-7, with 8 bases lining up with TRBD1. J lost 1 base, V lost 5 bases, and 8 bases had no gene match. Germline lookup yields CDR1 SGHDT and CDR2 YYEEEE. The CDR3 loop spans 15 amino acids. CDR3 sequence reads: CASREGQGLSYEQYF. CDR3 DNA: TGTGCCAGCAGAGAAGGACAGGGCCTGTCCTACGAGCAGTACTTC.

The rearrangement links TRBV28 to TRBJ1-1; no clear D gene. The CDR3 is 11 amino acids. Per the germline V gene, CDR1 is MDHEN and CDR2 is SYDVKM. The V gene lost 5 bases and the J gene lost 13 bases, with 14 bases spanning the gap. The CDR3 DNA reads TGTGCCAGCAGTCTGGGAGCGTTGGGTTTCTTT. Translation: CASSLGALGFF.

The chain couples TRBV6-6 to TRBJ1-2; no clear D. CDR1 and CDR2 from the germline V gene are MNHNY and SVGAGI (reference sequence). Trimming pared 4 bases from V and 3 bases from J, leaving 3 bases between. This CDR3 has 11 residues. CDR3 nucleotide sequence: TGTGCCAGCAGTTCGGACTATGGCTACACCTTC. Its protein is CASSSDYGYTF.

This chain uses TRBV30 with TRBJ2-7, with D tentatively TRBD2 (5 bases). The V gene lost 0 bases and the J gene lost 0 bases, with 9 bases spanning the gap. The CDR3 covers 14 residues. Germline CDR1 and CDR2: GTSNPN and SVGIG (reference sequence). The chain's CDR3 is CAWSVGGSSYEQYF. CDR3 coding DNA: TGTGCCTGGAGTGTTGGCGGGTCCTCCTACGAGCAGTACTTC.

V gene TRBV2 combines with J gene TRBJ2-1; 8 bases match TRBD1. This CDR3 has 16 residues. Germline lookup yields CDR1 SNHLY and CDR2 FYNNEI. The J segment lost 4 bases and the V segment lost 7 bases, leaving 12 bases of the junction unmatched. The CDR3 bases are TGTGCCAGCACGTCCACAGGGGGGCCTAGGTACAATGAGCAGTTCTTC. This gives the protein CASTSTGGPRYNEQFF.

This clonotype has just a few counts. The rearrangement joins TRBV18 to TRBJ2-5; D tentatively reads TRBD1 or TRBD2 (5 bases each). Trimming removed 3 bases at V and 4 bases at J, with 12 bases between. Germline lookup yields CDR1 KGHSH and CDR2 LQKENI. This CDR3 spans 14 amino acids. This CDR3 is CASSPVGVGETQYF. The CDR3 DNA sequence: TGTGCCAGCTCACCGGTGGGGGTTGGAGAGACCCAGTACTTC.

The V and J genes are TRBV29-1 and TRBJ2-3; TRBD1 or TRBD2 may be the D gene (5 bases each). Germline-derived CDR1 and CDR2 are SQVTM and ANQGSEA. V was pared by 5 bases and J by 2 bases, with 11 bases between. This CDR3 is built from 13 residues. In DNA, the CDR3 is TGCAGCGTTTCGGGACCGACCACAGATACGCAGTATTTT. Encoded protein: CSVSGPTTDTQYF.

The chain combines TRBV29-1 with TRBJ1-1; perhaps TRBD1 as D (5 bases). The CDR3 loop spans 13 amino acids. Germline CDR1 SQVTM, CDR2 ANQGSEA. V lost 6 bases and J lost 5, with 16 bases in between. CDR3 DNA: TGCAGCGTCTTGGACATCCGAGGTACTGAAGCTTTCTTT. This encodes CSVLDIRGTEAFF. Together with reference TRBV29-1 and TRBJ1-1, the CDR3 gives the full variable domain: SAVISQKPSRDICQRGTSLTIQCQVDSQVTMMFWYRQQPGQSLTLIATANQGSEATYESGFVIDKFPISRPNLTFSTLTVSNMSPEDSSIYLCSVLDIRGTEAFFGQGTRLTVV.

V gene TRBV19 combines with J gene TRBJ2-5; tentatively, D is TRBD1 (5 bases). V shed 8 bases and J shed 9 bases, with 22 bases lying between them. CDR1 is LNHDA, CDR2 SQIVND, per germline (reference sequence). The CDR3 runs to 14 residues. CDR3 loop: CASSLGPQSGSQYF. The DNA of the CDR3 is TGTGCCAGTTCGCTTGGGCCCCAGTCAGGGTCCCAGTACTTC.

V usage is TRBV6-5 and J usage is TRBJ1-1, with 10 bases that match TRBD1. V gave up 6 bases and J gave up 3 bases; unmatched junction bases: 4. Per germline, CDR1 MNHEY and CDR2 SVGAGI. The CDR3 extends over 14 amino acids. This CDR3 reads CASRRDRGYTEAFF. The CDR3 region has the DNA TGTGCCAGCAGAAGGGACAGGGGATACACTGAAGCTTTCTTT.

This chain uses TRBV18 with TRBJ1-5; a weak D match, TRBD1 (5 bases). V lost 3 bases and J lost 3, with 9 bases in between. The CDR3 is 14 amino acids. Germline assignment: CDR1 KGHSH and CDR2 LQKENI. The CDR3: CASSPPGLNQPQHF. The CDR3 region has the DNA TGTGCCAGCTCACCTCCGGGGCTCAATCAGCCCCAGCATTTT.

This chain joins TRBV11-1 and TRBJ1-1; possibly TRBD1 for D (6 bases). The V and J ends lost 5 bases and 2 bases respectively, with 12 bases between them. Germline-derived CDR1 and CDR2 are SGHAT and FQDESV (reference sequence). The CDR3 is 14 amino acids. The CDR3 sequence: CASSTWTANTEAFF. CDR3 bases: TGTGCCAGCAGCACCTGGACAGCCAACACTGAAGCTTTCTTT.

The gene calls are TRBV10-2 and TRBJ1-1; 9 bases fit TRBD1. Germline CDR1 reads WSHSY; CDR2 reads SAAADI. The ends lost 7 bases at V and 4 bases at J; junction bases unmatched: 10. This CDR3 region has 15 residues. The CDR3 DNA reads as TGCGCCAGCAACTCATGGGGACAGGGAAGCACTGAAGCTTTCTTT. Its translation is CASNSWGQGSTEAFF.

V usage is TRBV4-1 and J usage is TRBJ2-1, with D possibly called TRBD1 or TRBD2 (5 bases each). CDR3 length: 15 amino acids. Germline lookup yields CDR1 MGHRA and CDR2 YSYEKL. Trimming removed 0 bases at V and 5 bases at J, with 11 bases between. The DNA for the CDR3 is TGCGCCAGCAGCCAAGATGAGGGACCTGACAATGAGCAGTTCTTC. Its translation: CASSQDEGPDNEQFF.

The chain links TRBV7-9 to TRBJ2-5; 11 nucleotides agree with TRBD2. J lost 5 bases, V lost 2 bases, and 4 bases had no gene match. Looked up from germline, CDR1 is SEHNR and CDR2 is FQNEAQ (reference sequence). The length of the CDR3 is 15 residues. CDR3 region: CASSLRLAGTETQYF. Here the CDR3 DNA reads TGTGCCAGCAGCTTACGACTAGCGGGGACGGAGACCCAGTACTTC.

The chain joins TRBV6-6 to TRBJ1-1, with D possibly TRBD1 on 6 matching bases. This CDR3 has 14 amino acids. Germline V gene sequence: CDR1 MNHNY, CDR2 SVGAGI (reference sequence). V gave up 5 bases and J gave up 4 bases, with 14 bases separating them. The CDR3 DNA sequence: TGTGCCAGCAGTACTACAGGGAGGCGCACTGAAGCTTTCTTT. Its translation is CASSTTGRRTEAFF.

The chain employs TRBV2 and TRBJ2-5; D is perhaps TRBD2 (6 bases). Trimming took 6 bases from V and 8 from J, leaving 13 bases between them. There are 12 residues in the CDR3. Germline V lookup: CDR1 SNHLY, CDR2 FYNNEI. CDR3 DNA sequence: TGTGCCAGCAGGGGGGACTTAGAAACCCAGTACTTC. It codes for CASRGDLETQYF.

The CDR3 sequence: CSALSRNTEAFF. For the CDR3, the DNA is TGCAGTGCCCTCTCAAGGAACACTGAAGCTTTCTTT. V and J are TRBV20-1 and TRBJ1-1; no clear D gene. The CDR3 runs to 12 residues. The V gene's germline CDR1 is DFQATT and CDR2 SNEGSKA (reference sequence). Deletions cut 6 bases from V and 1 base from J, with 9 bases between.